This T cell receptor beta chain was observed in a study of cytomegalovirus exposure and HLA in healthy donors (dated by TCRdb to 2016 to 2017). As for the study more broadly: According to a later analysis, one platform produced both the 120 validation repertoires and the roughly 660 repertoires of the first cohort. The aim of the study was to test whether cataloging public T cell receptors could identify signatures of past pathogen exposure. Besides the first cohort of around 700 subjects, a separate validation cohort made up of over 100 different subjects was used. To predict cytomegalovirus infection status, the study brought together high-throughput TCR immunosequencing, statistical association of individual TCRs with disease status, and machine learning. Broad study findings and their caveats: Of the cluster scores, 85% to 95% were above 0 in a later analysis, which found that TCRs clustered in the first cohort also tended to co-occur in the 120 validation repertoires. The study gave a list of more than 150 TCR beta chains associated with cytomegalovirus. In vitro tests confirmed that three of the cytomegalovirus-associated TCR beta chains recognize cytomegalovirus antigens. The classifier was reported to diagnose cytomegalovirus status with high specificity and sensitivity in both the original and validation cohorts. The validation cohort had no HLA typing available for a later analysis, so co-occurrence within that cohort was assessed over all 110 or so repertoires. Most TCR sequences were observed very rarely across donors, whereas some public TCRs were present in many individuals. The authors suggested that the approach could potentially be generalized to other disease states and immunological phenotypes.

Receptor libraries were prepared by the immunoSEQ multiplex PCR assay. For the original study's pipeline: To diagnose cytomegalovirus status from the catalog of TCR beta chain sequences, a statistical classification framework was built. Imported from immuneACCESS, the table was reduced by TCRdb to in-frame sequences with V and J called. These copies leave out some clones; in studies compared against another copy, an unresolved V gene accounts for under half, and the cause of the remainder is not known. The D gene and trimming were derived from the DNA, and the V and J assignments and clone size from that table. For this sample there are 130,000 to 150,000 clones; roughly 89% appear just once. Around 9% of the sample belongs to the ten largest clones. The CDR3 sequence holds 12 residues, the cysteine and phenylalanine included. Kept here is only the CDR3 DNA, which spans 36 bases and is read in frame from base 1. Trimmed from V: 7 bases; trimmed from J: 3 bases; junction bases lacking a gene match: 6. CDR1 SQVTM and CDR2 ANQGSEA are derived from the germline V gene.

Separate from the approximately 670-subject first cohort, the validation cohort of over 90 subjects was the group to which the donors belonged. Points on this clone: No cognate antigen has been identified for it. No much larger clone is present one base from it, and per-base qualities are unavailable.

Recombination connected TRBV29-1 to TRBJ2-7; 7 bases in the junction line up with TRBD1. The sample was PBMCs. This clonotype was sampled from a woman between 18 and 29 years old in good health and CMV-seropositive. The CDR3 is CSAGDSRYEQYF. The nucleotides read TGCAGCGCCGGGGACAGTCGCTACGAGCAGTACTTC.